This TCR beta chain comes out of a study of a mutant IDH1 vaccine in newly diagnosed glioma. For the study at large: With temozolomide cycles, or 4-6 weeks after radiotherapy alone, vaccination was started. Before enrollment, the patients had been treated with radiotherapy alone, temozolomide alone, or both together. Most of them had received both.

The CDR3 extends over 14 amino acids. Germline lookup yields CDR1 SEHNR and CDR2 FQNEAQ (reference sequence). V lost 1 base and J 1 base, leaving 7 bases between the germline ends. Time point in this sample: week 23, last vaccination. A single vaccine dose contained 300 ug of mutant IDH1 20-mer peptide, and topical imiquimod was used with it. This clone turned up a few times. Antigen unknown. Libraries were prepared by immunoSEQ multiplex PCR; TCRdb keeps only in-frame clonotypes and omits some of them. The sample carries tens of thousands of clones, about 80% recorded once. The sequence was collected from a man over 45 with glioma. This chain uses TRBV7-9 with TRBJ1-1; D is perhaps TRBD1 (5 bases). The sample here was PBMCs, taken from a glioma patient whose treatment included an IDH1 peptide vaccine. CDR3 DNA: TGTGCCAGCAGCTTAGTTCAGGGGAACACTGAAGCTTTCTTT. Its translation is CASSLVQGNTEAFF.